The clone carrying this TCR beta chain occurred a few times. The antigen remains unidentified. The CDR3 is made up of 13 amino acids. V dropped 4 bases and J dropped 7 bases, with 8 bases sitting between them. The collection from each donor was one heparinised blood draw averaging roughly 0.12 L. CD4+ naive, central memory, regulatory and stem cell-like memory cells were sorted via CD45RO/CCR7/CD25/CD127/CD95/CD27. Reverse transcription of all isolated RNA meant that expressed TCRB transcripts were sequenced. Clones were sequenced by immunoSEQ multiplex PCR, and TCRdb holds only the in-frame ones, with some missing. Here the sample spans roughly 340,000 clones, roughly 12% being singletons. The sample originates from a study of beta chain features in type 1 diabetes. General study findings and limits: Amplification by PCR could prefer shorter templates, with the same effect in patients and controls. In every one of the four CD4+ subsets, TCRB CDR3s were moderately but significantly shorter in Type 1 diabetes patients.

The chain employs TRBV23-1 and TRBJ1-6; weak D call: TRBD1 (6 bases). TRBV23-1 carries the ORF label, with uncertain function. Source material: naive CD4+ T cells from blood. The receptor was derived from a woman between 18 and 30 years old with type 1 diabetes. The chain's CDR3 is CASSPGENSPLHF. Written as DNA, the CDR3 is TGCGCCAGCAGTCCAGGGGAAAATTCACCCCTCCACTTT.